Presented here are 29 T cell receptor beta chains from one specimen sequenced in a study of control samples from healthy donors and cancer patients. The method was immunoSEQ multiplex PCR; TCRdb's version includes in-frame clones alone and lacks a portion of them. The repertoire includes 150,000 to 200,000 clones, 80% to 90% of them detected once, and over 4% sits in the top ten. Source material: blood. These receptors all stem from a woman aged 25 to 39 in good health.

The rearrangement links TRBV4-1 to TRBJ1-1; D gene uncertain. The length of the CDR3 is 11 residues. Germline CDR1 is MGHRA and CDR2 is YSYEKL. Trimming shortened V by 1 base and J by 8 bases, and 5 bases separated the two germline ends. The CDR3 nucleotides are TGCGCCAGCAGCCAAGGCCCCGAAGCTTTCTTT. Translating it yields CASSQGPEAFF.

The V and J genes are TRBV30 and TRBJ2-5, with TRBD2 matching 12 bases. Germline V gene lookup returns CDR1 GTSNPN and CDR2 SVGIG (reference sequence). V shed 0 bases and J 3 bases; nucleotides not matched to a gene: 2. The CDR3 loop spans 15 amino acids. CDR3 sequence: CAWSVRTSGKETQYF. CDR3 nucleotides: TGTGCCTGGAGTGTACGGACTAGCGGGAAAGAGACCCAGTACTTC.

The chain uses TRBV28 and TRBJ2-1; 13 positions agree with TRBD2. The length of the CDR3 is 16 residues. In germline, CDR1 is MDHEN, CDR2 SYDVKM. The junction had 9 bases not matched to a gene; V was cut back by 5 bases and J by 8 bases. CDR3 sequence (DNA): TGTGCCAGCAGTAGGGAGAAGGGACTAGCGGGATATGAGCAGTTCTTC. Amino acids: CASSREKGLAGYEQFF.

Details on this clone: Other DNA sequences in the same sample also yield this CDR3. The chain recombines TRBV3-1 (or the pseudogene TRBV3-2) with TRBJ1-2; TRBD1 might be the D (5 bases). Germline values: CDR1 LGHDT, CDR2 YNNKEL (reference sequence). The CDR3 has 16 amino acids. The germline V and J ends were trimmed by 2 bases and 7 bases, with 20 bases remaining between them. The CDR3 sequence: CASSQRARRGGGGYTF. The CDR3 nucleotides read TGTGCCAGCAGCCAACGGGCACGACGGGGGGGAGGTGGCTACACCTTC.

This clone appeared a single time. V usage is TRBV7-9 and J usage is TRBJ1-6; no definite D call. V gave up 6 bases and J gave up 7 bases, with 10 bases separating them. Germline V gene data show CDR1 as SEHNR and CDR2 as FQNEAQ (reference sequence). The CDR3 is 13 amino acids. The CDR3 spells CASSSTGNSPLHF. In DNA, the CDR3 is TGTGCCAGCAGTTCAACGGGGAATTCACCCCTCCACTTT.

The chain carries TRBV24-1 and TRBJ2-5; 9 bases are a match to TRBD1. With 7 bases clipped from V and 7 bases from J, the junction kept 9 bases outside the gene matches. This CDR3 region has 14 residues. The V gene's germline CDR1 is KGHDR and CDR2 SFDVKD. The CDR3 DNA reads TGTGCCACCAGGGCGGGACAGGGCGTGGGGACCCAGTACTTC. Translating gives CATRAGQGVGTQYF.

This CDR3 is CASSSPPRDTAYEQYF. CDR3 coding DNA: TGTGCCAGCAGCTCTCCGCCCCGGGACACAGCCTACGAGCAGTACTTC. V gene TRBV7-9 combines with J gene TRBJ2-7, with a weak D call TRBD1 (6 bases). V was trimmed by 4 bases and J by 2 bases, leaving 18 bases between them. The CDR3 extends over 16 amino acids. Germline CDR1 is SEHNR and CDR2 is FQNEAQ (reference sequence). The full variable domain, with the rest looked up from reference TRBV7-9 and TRBJ2-7, is DTGVSQNPRHKITKRGQNVTFRCDPISEHNRLYWYRQTLGQGPEFLTYFQNEAQLEKSRLLSDRFSAERPKGSFSTLEIQRTEQGDSAMYLCASSSPPRDTAYEQYFGPGTRLTVT.

The chain carries TRBV11-3 and TRBJ1-1; 7 nucleotides match TRBD1. Looked up from germline, CDR1 is SGHNT and CDR2 is YENEEA. V lost 0 bases to trimming and J lost 7 bases; unmatched junction nucleotides: 17. The CDR3 runs 18 residues. The CDR3 protein is CASSLEGRIDRVFSEAFF. The CDR3, as DNA: TGTGCCAGCAGCTTAGAGGGCCGTATCGACAGGGTTTTTAGTGAAGCTTTCTTT.

This clone came up a few times. The rearrangement joins TRBV24-1 to TRBJ2-6; D remains unclear. Trimming left V 3 bases short and J 4 bases short, with 15 bases between. Germline V gene lookup returns CDR1 KGHDR and CDR2 SFDVKD. CDR3 length: 17 amino acids. For the CDR3, the DNA is TGTGCCACCAGTGATACCCTCACCGAGAGGGGGGCCAACGTCCTGACTTTC. It is translated as CATSDTLTERGANVLTF.

The chain combines TRBV6-5 with TRBJ1-2, with TRBD1 identical over 7 bases. The CDR3 sequence is 14 residues long. Germline V gives CDR1 MNHEY, CDR2 SVGAGI. With 7 bases clipped from V and 5 bases from J, the junction kept 10 bases outside the gene matches. This chain's CDR3 is CASNPGQNIYGYTF. CDR3 in DNA: TGTGCCAGCAATCCGGGACAGAACATTTATGGCTACACCTTC.

V and J are TRBV5-4 and TRBJ1-2, with D perhaps matching TRBD1 (6 bases). CDR3 length: 18 residues. The V gene's germline CDR1 is SGHNT and CDR2 YYREEE (reference sequence). V gave up 1 base and J gave up 13 bases, with 32 bases separating them. The CDR3 sequence is CASSLIGGLGGPSSSSTF. CDR3 nucleotides: TGTGCCAGCAGCTTGATAGGGGGGTTGGGGGGACCGTCGTCGTCGTCCACCTTC. The variable domain in full, with the rest retrieved from reference TRBV5-4 and TRBJ1-2, is ETGVTQSPTHLIKTRGQQVTLRCSSQSGHNTVSWYQQALGQGPQFIFQYYREEENGRGNFPPRFSGLQFPNYSSELNVNALELDDSALYLCASSLIGGLGGPSSSSTFGSGTRLTVV.

The chain is built from TRBV5-1 and TRBJ1-1; 8 bases map to TRBD1. This CDR3 is 14 amino acids long. V shed 0 bases and J 7 bases; nucleotides not matched to a gene: 5. CDR1 and CDR2 (germline): SGHRS, YFSETQ. The CDR3 bases are TGCGCCAGCAGCTTGGATAGGACAGGGCGTGAAGCTTTCTTT. It is translated as CASSLDRTGREAFF. Looking up the rest from reference TRBV5-1 and TRBJ1-1 gives the full variable domain: KAGVTQTPRYLIKTRGQQVTLSCSPISGHRSVSWYQQTPGQGLQFLFEYFSETQRNKGNFPGRFSGRQFSNSRSEMNVSTLELGDSALYLCASSLDRTGREAFFGQGTRLTVV.

This clone has a single count. The rearrangement uses TRBV4-1 and TRBJ1-5, with 7 bases fitting TRBD1. CDR3 length equals 14 residues. Germline loops: CDR1 MGHRA, CDR2 YSYEKL. The V segment lost 3 bases and the J segment 7 bases; nucleotides outside the gene matches: 6. CDR3 sequence: CASSHGTDDQPQHF. CDR3 sequence (DNA): TGCGCCAGCAGCCACGGGACAGACGACCAGCCCCAGCATTTT.

The V gene is TRBV29-1, the J gene TRBJ2-1, with no clear D. Germline CDR1 is SQVTM and CDR2 is ANQGSEA. There are 12 residues in the CDR3. Trimming stripped 5 bases from V and 2 bases from J, with 7 bases between. As DNA, the CDR3 is TGCAGCGTTCAGCAGGCCTACAATGAGCAGTTCTTC. Translation: CSVQQAYNEQFF.

The chain joins TRBV2 to TRBJ2-4; D is perhaps TRBD2 (7 bases). The CDR3 covers 14 residues. Germline V CDR1 and CDR2: SNHLY, FYNNEI. Trimming stripped 6 bases from V and 6 bases from J, with 15 bases between. CDR3: CASSGGSSGNIQYF. The DNA of the CDR3 is TGTGCCAGCAGCGGGGGCTCTAGCGGAAACATTCAGTACTTC.

The genes are TRBV21-1 and TRBJ2-3. TRBV21-1 is described as a pseudogene. This CDR3 is 13 amino acids long. CDR3 sequence (DNA): TGTGCCAGCAGCTCCCGAGGGGAAGATACGCAGTATTTT. Translation gives CASSSRGEDTQYF.

The chain couples TRBV7-9 to TRBJ1-2; weak D call: TRBD1 (6 bases). This CDR3 region has 13 residues. Per the germline V gene, CDR1 is SEHNR and CDR2 is FQNEAQ (reference sequence). V was clipped by 6 bases and J by 7 bases, with 15 bases between them. The CDR3 DNA sequence: TGTGCCAGCAGATTTGACAGGTCGGGTGGCTACACCTTC. Translating it yields CASRFDRSGGYTF.

The chain recombines TRBV6-1 with TRBJ2-7; TRBD1 might be the D (7 bases). V dropped 0 bases and J dropped 3 bases, with 12 bases sitting between them. CDR3 length: 15 residues. The germline gives CDR1 MNHNS, CDR2 SASEGT. The CDR3 DNA reads as TGTGCCAGCAGTGAAGCGTGGCAGGGGGGCTACGAGCAGTACTTC. Residues: CASSEAWQGGYEQYF.

Concerning this clone: This same CDR3 is encoded by further DNA sequences in the sample. The rearrangement joins TRBV4-2 to TRBJ2-7; 12 positions agree with TRBD2. V lost 1 base to trimming and J lost 6 bases; unmatched junction nucleotides: 1. Looked up from germline, CDR1 is LGHNA and CDR2 is YNFKEQ. The CDR3 extends over 14 amino acids. CDR3 sequence (DNA): TGTGCCAGCAGCCAAGGACTAGCGGGAGCCGAGCAGTACTTC. This sequence encodes CASSQGLAGAEQYF.

The chain links TRBV7-9 to TRBJ1-3; D is uncertain. The CDR3 spans 14 residues. CDR1 SEHNR and CDR2 FQNEAQ come from the germline V gene (reference sequence). V gave up 3 bases and J gave up 2 bases, with 8 bases separating them. The CDR3 coding sequence is TGTGCCAGCAGCTTTGGCACGGCTGGAAACACCATATATTTT. It yields the protein CASSFGTAGNTIYF.

The rearrangement uses TRBV5-1 and TRBJ1-1; D gene unclear. V lost 2 bases and J lost 2, with 10 bases in between. Per germline, CDR1 SGHRS and CDR2 YFSETQ. The CDR3 runs 14 residues. DNA of the CDR3: TGCGCCAGCAGCTTTAGTCGAAGAAACACTGAAGCTTTCTTT. Protein product: CASSFSRRNTEAFF.

V gene TRBV7-9 combines with J gene TRBJ1-2, with 9 bases lining up with TRBD1. The CDR3 runs 15 residues. The V gene end was trimmed by 3 bases and the J gene end by 7 bases; junction bases not matched to a gene: 9. The germline V gene encodes CDR1 SEHNR and CDR2 FQNEAQ (reference sequence). The CDR3 DNA follows: TGTGCCAGCAGCTTCGATGGGACAGGGAGAGGTGGCTACACCTTC. Its protein is CASSFDGTGRGGYTF.

The chain recombines TRBV6-6 with TRBJ1-1; D is possibly TRBD1 (5 bases). This CDR3 comprises 14 residues. Trimming stripped 6 bases from V and 6 bases from J, with 17 bases between. The V gene's germline CDR1 is MNHNY and CDR2 SVGAGI (reference sequence). CDR3 bases: TGTGCCAGCAGCTGGGGGGGGGATCGAGCTGAAGCTTTCTTT. Protein product: CASSWGGDRAEAFF.

V usage is TRBV4-1 and J usage is TRBJ2-3, with 12 bases lining up with TRBD2. Germline V gene lookup returns CDR1 MGHRA and CDR2 YSYEKL. Trimming at V came to 1 base and at J to 4 bases, leaving 9 bases not matched to a gene. This CDR3 region has 18 residues. The CDR3 DNA reads as TGCGCCAGCAGCCAAGGACTAGCGGGGGACTTAAGAGCAGATACGCAGTATTTT. As protein: CASSQGLAGDLRADTQYF.

The rearrangement links TRBV5-6 to TRBJ2-5; D may correspond to TRBD1 or TRBD2 (5 bases each). Germline V gene sequence: CDR1 SGHDT, CDR2 YYEEEE. This CDR3 region has 15 residues. V was shortened by 0 bases and J by 5 bases, with 14 bases between the two germline ends. Here the CDR3 reads CASSLGGAPRETQYF. In nucleotides, the CDR3 is TGTGCCAGCAGCTTGGGAGGGGCTCCACGGGAGACCCAGTACTTC. Looking up the rest from reference TRBV5-6 and TRBJ2-5 gives the full variable domain: DAGVTQSPTHLIKTRGQQVTLRCSPKSGHDTVSWYQQALGQGPQFIFQYYEEEERQRGNFPDRFSGHQFPNYSSELNVNALLLGDSALYLCASSLGGAPRETQYFGPGTRLLVL.

The rearrangement uses TRBV29-1 and TRBJ2-5; D remains unclear. The CDR3 loop spans 15 amino acids. V was pared by 0 bases and J by 1 base, with 12 bases between. The germline gives CDR1 SQVTM, CDR2 ANQGSEA. The CDR3 region has the DNA TGCAGCGTTGAAGACTATCTCCTATCCCAAGAGACCCAGTACTTC. This translates into CSVEDYLLSQETQYF.

The chain is built from TRBV12-3 or TRBV12-4 and TRBJ1-3; D gene ambiguous. Trimming took off 6 bases at V and 2 bases at J, with 5 bases between the two ends. The CDR3 has 12 amino acids. The CDR3 spells CASRDPGNTIYF. CDR3 in DNA: TGTGCCAGCAGGGATCCTGGAAACACCATATATTTT.

This clone has just a few counts. The V gene is TRBV4-1, the J gene TRBJ1-5; 7 bases align to TRBD1. This CDR3 has 16 residues. Germline V gene lookup returns CDR1 MGHRA and CDR2 YSYEKL. The J segment lost 3 bases and the V segment lost 1 base, leaving 6 bases of the junction unmatched. CDR3 residues: CASSQGAGQINQPQHF. CDR3 nucleotides: TGCGCCAGCAGCCAAGGAGCGGGACAGATCAATCAGCCCCAGCATTTT.

This rearrangement joins TRBV10-3 to TRBJ1-5; 7 bases fit TRBD1. Trimming at V came to 6 bases and at J to 0 bases, leaving 8 bases not matched to a gene. CDR1 ENHRY and CDR2 SYGVKD come from the germline V gene. The CDR3 extends over 16 amino acids. CDR3 DNA sequence: TGTGCCATCAGCCCGGGACAGCTTTATAGCAATCAGCCCCAGCATTTT. Translating it yields CAISPGQLYSNQPQHF.